This entry describes one T cell receptor beta chain. The entry originates in a study of T cell changes during pregnancy in multiple sclerosis. The method was immunoSEQ multiplex PCR; TCRdb's version includes in-frame clones alone and lacks a portion of them. The sample carries around 69,000 clones, 90% to 95% recorded once. Trimming at V came to 8 bases and at J to 2 bases, leaving 10 bases not matched to a gene. Germline-derived CDR1 and CDR2 are LNHDA and SQIVND (reference sequence). CDR3 length: 15 residues. The sample was CD8+ T cells from peripheral blood mononuclear cells, taken before pregnancy. J is TRBJ1-2 and V is TRBV19, with 8 bases lining up with TRBD1. This receptor was obtained from a female donor with multiple sclerosis, enrolled in a pregnancy study. The CDR3 loop is CASLDVRDRNYGYTF. The CDR3 DNA reads as TGTGCCAGTCTCGATGTCCGGGACAGGAACTATGGCTACACCTTC.